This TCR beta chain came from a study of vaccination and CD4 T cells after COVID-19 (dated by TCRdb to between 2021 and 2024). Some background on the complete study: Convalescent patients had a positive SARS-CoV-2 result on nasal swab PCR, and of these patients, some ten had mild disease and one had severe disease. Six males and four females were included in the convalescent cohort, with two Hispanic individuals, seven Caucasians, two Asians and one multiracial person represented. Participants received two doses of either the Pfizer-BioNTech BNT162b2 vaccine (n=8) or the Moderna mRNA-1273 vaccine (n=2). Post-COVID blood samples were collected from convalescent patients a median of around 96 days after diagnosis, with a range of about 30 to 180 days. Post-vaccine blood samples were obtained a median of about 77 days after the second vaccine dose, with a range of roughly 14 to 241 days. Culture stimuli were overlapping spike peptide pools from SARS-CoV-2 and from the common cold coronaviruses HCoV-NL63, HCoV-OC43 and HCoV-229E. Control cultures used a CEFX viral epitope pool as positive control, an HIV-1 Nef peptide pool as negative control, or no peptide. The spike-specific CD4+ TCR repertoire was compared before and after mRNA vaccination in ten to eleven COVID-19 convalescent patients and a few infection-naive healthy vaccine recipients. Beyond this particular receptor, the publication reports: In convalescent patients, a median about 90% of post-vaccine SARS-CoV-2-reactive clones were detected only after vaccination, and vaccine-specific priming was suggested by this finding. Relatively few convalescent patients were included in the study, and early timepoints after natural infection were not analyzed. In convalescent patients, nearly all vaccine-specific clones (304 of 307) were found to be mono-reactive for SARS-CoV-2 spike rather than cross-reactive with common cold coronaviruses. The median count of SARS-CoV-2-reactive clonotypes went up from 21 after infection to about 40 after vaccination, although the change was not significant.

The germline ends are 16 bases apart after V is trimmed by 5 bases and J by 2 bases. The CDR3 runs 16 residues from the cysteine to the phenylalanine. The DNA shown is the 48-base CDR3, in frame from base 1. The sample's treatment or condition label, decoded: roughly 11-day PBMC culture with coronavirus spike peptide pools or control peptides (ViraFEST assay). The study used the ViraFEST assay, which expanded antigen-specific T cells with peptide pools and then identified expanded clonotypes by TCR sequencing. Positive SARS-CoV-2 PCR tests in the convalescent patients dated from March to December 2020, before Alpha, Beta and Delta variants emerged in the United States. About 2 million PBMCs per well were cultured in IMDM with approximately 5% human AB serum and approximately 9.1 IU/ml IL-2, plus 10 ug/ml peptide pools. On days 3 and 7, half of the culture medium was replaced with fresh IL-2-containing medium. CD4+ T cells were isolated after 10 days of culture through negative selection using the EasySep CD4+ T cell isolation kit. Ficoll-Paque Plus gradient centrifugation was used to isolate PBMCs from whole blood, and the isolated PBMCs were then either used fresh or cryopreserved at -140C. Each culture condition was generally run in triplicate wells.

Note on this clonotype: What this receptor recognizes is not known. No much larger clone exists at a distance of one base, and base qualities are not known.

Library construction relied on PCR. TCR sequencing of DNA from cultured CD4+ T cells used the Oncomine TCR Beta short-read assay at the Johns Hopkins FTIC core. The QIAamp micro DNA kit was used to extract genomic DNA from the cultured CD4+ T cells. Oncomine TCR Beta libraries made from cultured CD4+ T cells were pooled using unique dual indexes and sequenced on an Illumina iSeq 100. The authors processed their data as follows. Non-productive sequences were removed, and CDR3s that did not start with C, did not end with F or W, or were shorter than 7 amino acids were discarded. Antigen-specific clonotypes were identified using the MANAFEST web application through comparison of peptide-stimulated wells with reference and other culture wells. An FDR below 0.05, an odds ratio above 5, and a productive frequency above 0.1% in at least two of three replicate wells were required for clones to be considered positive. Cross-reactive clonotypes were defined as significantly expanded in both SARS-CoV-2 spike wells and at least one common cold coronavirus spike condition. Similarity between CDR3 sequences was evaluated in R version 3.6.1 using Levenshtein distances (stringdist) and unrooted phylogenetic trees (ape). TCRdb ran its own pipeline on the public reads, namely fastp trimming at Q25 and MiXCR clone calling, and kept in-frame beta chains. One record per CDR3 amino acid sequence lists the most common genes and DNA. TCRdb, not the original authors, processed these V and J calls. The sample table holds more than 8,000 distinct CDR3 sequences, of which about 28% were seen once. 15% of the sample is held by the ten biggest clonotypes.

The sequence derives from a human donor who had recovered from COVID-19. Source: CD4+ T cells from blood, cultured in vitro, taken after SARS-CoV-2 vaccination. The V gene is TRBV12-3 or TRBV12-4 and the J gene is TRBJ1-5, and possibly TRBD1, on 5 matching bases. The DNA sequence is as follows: TGTGCCAGCAGTCACCGGGACCAGTTAGGCAATCAGCCCCAGCATTTT. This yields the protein CASSHRDQLGNQPQHF.